This T cell receptor beta chain derives from a study of T cells after yellow fever vaccination. This clonotype was detected ten times or more. The ends were cut back, 5 bases at V and 5 bases at J, with 6 bases in the middle. The germline V gene encodes CDR1 SGHVS and CDR2 FQNEAQ. There are 11 residues in the CDR3. The study made its TCR cDNA through 5'RACE template switching. That step introduced a universal primer site along with UMIs. TCRdb re-called the 5' RACE reads through MiXCR, storing one row per CDR3 protein. The table lists about 340,000 distinct CDR3 sequences, about 4% of them singletons, with 20% to 25% in the top ten.

The rearrangement joins TRBV7-8 to TRBJ2-5; D ambiguous. The input for sequencing was PBMCs, taken 5 days after the yellow fever booster vaccination. This receptor was taken from a man aged 18 to 29 who received the YFV17D yellow fever vaccine. As DNA, the CDR3 is TGTGCCAGCAGCGGGATGGAGACCCAGTACTTC. It codes for CASSGMETQYF.